The 26 T cell receptor beta chains listed next were all sequenced from one sample in a study of regulatory T cells in long-lasting Graves disease. Time point specified: newly diagnosed GD, antithyroid drugs for less than 3 months. PBMCs were the source of the RNA used for TCR sequencing. The authors built TCR beta libraries using iRepertoire HTBI primers and Arm-PCR of CDR3 regions. TCRdb re-called the multiplex PCR reads through MiXCR, storing one row per CDR3 protein. The sample contains around 400,000 distinct CDR3 sequences, around 16% of which appear only once. These sequences were also reported in another study, on T cells in Graves' hyperthyroidism and ophthalmopathy.

Sequenced here: peripheral blood mononuclear cells (PBMCs), sampled at new diagnosis, from a patient treated with antithyroid drugs. The receptors come from a woman aged 40-49 years with Graves disease.

There are many counts of this clonotype. The chain has TRBV6-1 and TRBJ2-5; TRBD1 is a possible D gene (7 bases). Germline CDR1 and CDR2: MNHNS and SASEGT. This CDR3 region has 14 residues. Trimming removed 4 bases from V and 5 bases from J, with 14 bases in between. For the CDR3, the DNA is TGTGCCAGCAGTGTGGCCAGGGGGGCGGAGACCCAGTACTTC. It encodes CASSVARGAETQYF.

There are many counts of this clonotype. This chain uses TRBV7-9 with TRBJ2-5, with 9 positions matching TRBD2. The CDR3 contains 15 residues. CDR1 SEHNR and CDR2 FQNEAQ come from the germline V gene (reference sequence). With V trimmed by 0 bases and J by 2 bases, 1 base remained unmatched. As DNA, the CDR3 is TGTGCCAGCAGCTTAGCGGCGGGAGGGCAAGAGACCCAGTACTTC. Translated, it gives CASSLAAGGQETQYF.

The rearrangement uses TRBV5-6 and TRBJ2-5; TRBD1 or TRBD2 may be the D gene (5 bases each). There are 12 residues in the CDR3. Germline V lookup: CDR1 SGHDT, CDR2 YYEEEE. V lost 3 bases to trimming and J lost 7 bases, with 10 bases between them. For the CDR3, the DNA is TGTGCCAGCAGCTCTAGCCAGGGGACCCAGTACTTC. This sequence encodes CASSSSQGTQYF.

This clonotype was recorded many times. The genes are TRBV14 and TRBJ2-3; tentative D call: TRBD2 (5 bases). This CDR3 comprises 15 residues. Germline CDR1 SGHDN, CDR2 FVKESK. Trimming stripped 2 bases from V and 1 base from J, with 10 bases between. Here the CDR3 DNA reads TGTGCCAGCAGCCAACTAGCCTCCCGCACAGATACGCAGTATTTT. Protein: CASSQLASRTDTQYF.

This clonotype was observed at least ten times. This chain joins TRBV7-9 and TRBJ2-1; 8 bases map to TRBD1. Germline loops: CDR1 SEHNR, CDR2 FQNEAQ (reference sequence). V lost 1 base to trimming and J lost 9 bases; unmatched junction nucleotides: 11. The CDR3 totals 16 residues. CDR3 protein: CASSLERPDRGGEQFF. In DNA, the CDR3 is TGTGCCAGCAGCTTAGAGAGACCTGACAGGGGAGGTGAGCAGTTCTTC. Variable domain in full (rest from reference TRBV7-9 and TRBJ2-1): DTGVSQNPRHKITKRGQNVTFRCDPISEHNRLYWYRQTLGQGPEFLTYFQNEAQLEKSRLLSDRFSAERPKGSFSTLEIQRTEQGDSAMYLCASSLERPDRGGEQFFGPGTRLTVL.

The table lists this clonotype with many counts. The chain links TRBV3-1 to TRBJ2-2; 8 bases match TRBD2. This CDR3 has 16 residues. The J segment lost 8 bases and the V segment lost 1 base, leaving 9 bases of the junction unmatched. Germline lookup yields CDR1 LGHDT and CDR2 YNNKEL (reference sequence). This CDR3 is CASSQALAGGSGELFF. The CDR3 nucleotides are TGTGCCAGCAGCCAAGCGTTGGCGGGAGGTTCAGGGGAGCTGTTTTTT.

At least ten counts were recorded for this clonotype. The J gene is TRBJ2-7, the V gene TRBV12-3 or TRBV12-4; 7 bases align to TRBD1. The CDR3 consists of 13 residues. The trim removed 5 bases at V and 7 bases at J, leaving 8 bases unmatched. The CDR3 DNA reads TGTGCCAGCAGTCATGACAGGGTGGGGGAGCAGTACTTC. Translating it yields CASSHDRVGEQYF.

A word on this clonotype: A much larger clone differs by one base, so this may be a read error. The chain has TRBV12-3 or TRBV12-4 and TRBJ2-7; TRBD1 is a possible D gene (7 bases). CDR3 size: 13 residues. V lost 11 bases, J lost 5 bases, and 19 bases lay in between. The CDR3 region has the DNA TGTGCCTGCACCCGGGGGACAGCCGACGAGCAGTACTTC. Translating gives CACTRGTADEQYF.

Points on this clonotype: Since a much larger clone is just one base distant, this may be a read error. The chain couples TRBV10-3 to TRBJ1-5; a possible D gene is TRBD1 (5 bases). V was shortened by 4 bases and J by 7 bases, with 14 bases between the two germline ends. The CDR3 runs to 14 residues. Per the germline V gene, CDR1 is ENHRY and CDR2 is SYGVKD. The CDR3 loop is CAISGGGGTQPQHF. CDR3 coding DNA: TGTGCCATCAGTGGGGGAGGAGGGACCCAGCCCCAGCATTTT.

This clonotype showed up many times. The chain is built from TRBV7-2 and TRBJ2-5, with TRBD2 identical over 7 bases. V lost 0 bases and J lost 5; bases outside the gene matches: 9. Germline V gene data show CDR1 as SGHTA and CDR2 as FQGNSA. This CDR3 spans 16 amino acids. Written as DNA, the CDR3 is TGTGCCAGCAGCTTAGCGCCGGGGGAGGGCCCTGAGACCCAGTACTTC. Encoded protein: CASSLAPGEGPETQYF. Full variable domain (missing parts from reference TRBV7-2 and TRBJ2-5): GAGVSQSPSNKVTEKGKDVELRCDPISGHTALYWYRQSLGQGLEFLIYFQGNSAPDKSGLPSDRFSAERTGGSVSTLTIQRTQQEDSAVYLCASSLAPGEGPETQYFGPGTRLLVL.

The V call is TRBV29-1, the J call TRBJ2-1; TRBD1 matches at 7 bases. Germline CDR1 reads SQVTM; CDR2 reads ANQGSEA. J gave up 8 bases and V 7 bases, and 8 bases lay outside the gene matches. The CDR3 length is 12 residues. Here the CDR3 reads CSGTGVIDEQFF. For the CDR3, the DNA is TGCAGCGGCACAGGGGTTATCGATGAGCAGTTCTTC.

This clonotype appeared many times. This chain links TRBV28 with TRBJ2-1, with TRBD2 matching over 9 bases. V dropped 10 bases and J dropped 0; count of bases not matched to a gene: 7. CDR3 size: 15 residues. Germline CDR1 is MDHEN and CDR2 is SYDVKM. The CDR3 region has the DNA TGTGCCACCACGGGCGGGAGGGGCTCCTACAATGAGCAGTTCTTC. Its translation is CATTGGRGSYNEQFF.

A remark on this clonotype: Possible read error: a much larger clone is one base away. The chain recombines TRBV6-2 or TRBV6-3 with TRBJ2-7; TRBD1 is a possible D gene (6 bases). This CDR3 spans 14 amino acids. The ends were cut back, 5 bases at V and 5 bases at J, with 16 bases in the middle. Germline lookup yields CDR1 MNHEY and CDR2 SVGEGT. CDR3 loop: CASSPRQDTNEQYF. CDR3 bases: TGTGCCAGCAGTCCCCGACAGGATACGAACGAGCAGTACTTC.

The table lists this clonotype with a few counts. The V and J genes are TRBV12-5 and TRBJ2-4, with D perhaps TRBD1 (6 bases). The V gene lost 7 bases and the J gene lost 5 bases, with 18 bases spanning the gap. Germline assignment: CDR1 LGHNT and CDR2 FRNRAP. This CDR3 contains 15 residues. CDR3 sequence: CASAFVSGVENIQYF. CDR3 nucleotide sequence: TGTGCTAGTGCATTCGTGTCAGGGGTTGAAAACATTCAGTACTTC.

In this sample, this clonotype turned up many times. V and J are TRBV19 and TRBJ1-6, with 9 bases matching TRBD1. V lost 7 bases, J lost 7 bases, and 11 bases stayed unmatched. In germline, CDR1 is LNHDA, CDR2 SQIVND (reference sequence). This CDR3 comprises 16 residues. The CDR3 DNA reads as TGTGCCAGTAAGAGCGGAGGGACAGGGTTAAATTCACCCCTCCACTTT. It yields the protein CASKSGGTGLNSPLHF.

This clonotype has ten or more counts. The chain links TRBV28 to TRBJ2-2; D call uncertain. The germline gives CDR1 MDHEN, CDR2 SYDVKM. With 3 bases removed from V and 2 bases from J, the gap between germline ends came to 10 bases. CDR3 size: 15 residues. Written as DNA, the CDR3 is TGTGCCAGCAGTTTGTCGAGTGGTAACACCGGGGAGCTGTTTTTT. It yields the protein CASSLSSGNTGELFF.

This clonotype showed up many times. V is TRBV29-1 and J is TRBJ2-3; unclear D gene. The CDR3 runs 16 residues. V was trimmed by 0 bases and J by 0 bases, leaving 13 bases between them. Germline loops: CDR1 SQVTM, CDR2 ANQGSEA. CDR3 DNA: TGCAGCGTTGAAGATCTTTCCAGCCGTAGCACAGATACGCAGTATTTT. It codes for CSVEDLSSRSTDTQYF.

As regards this clonotype: A read error is possible here, since a much larger clone lies one base away. This chain connects TRBV29-1 to TRBJ1-1, with TRBD1 identical over 8 bases. With V trimmed by 6 bases and J by 6 bases, 15 bases remained unmatched. CDR1 and CDR2 from the germline V gene are SQVTM and ANQGSEA. The CDR3 extends over 15 amino acids. The CDR3 DNA reads as TGCAGCGTCGCGGGGGGAACAGGGGGGGACTCTGAAGCTTTCTTT. This codes for CSVAGGTGGDSEAFF.

This clonotype was recorded a few times. CDR3 sequence reads: CSVEDRHIRGWGNYGYTF. The CDR3 nucleotides read TGCAGCGTTGAAGATCGTCATATTAGAGGATGGGGGAACTATGGCTACACCTTC. The chain uses TRBV29-1 and TRBJ1-2; D might be TRBD1 (5 bases). CDR3 size: 18 residues. Germline assignment: CDR1 SQVTM and CDR2 ANQGSEA. The V gene lost 0 bases and the J gene lost 2 bases, with 22 bases spanning the gap.

This sequence joins TRBV5-1 and TRBJ1-4, with D possibly matching TRBD1 (6 bases). Per the germline V gene, CDR1 is SGHRS and CDR2 is YFSETQ. The V end lost 4 bases, the J end lost 7 bases, and 17 bases lay between the germline ends. The CDR3 spans 15 residues. The DNA for the CDR3 is TGCGCCAGCAGCACCGCGACAGGTCTCCGTGAAAAACTGTTTTTT. Translation gives CASSTATGLREKLFF. Combining the CDR3 with reference TRBV5-1 and TRBJ1-4 gives the whole variable domain KAGVTQTPRYLIKTRGQQVTLSCSPISGHRSVSWYQQTPGQGLQFLFEYFSETQRNKGNFPGRFSGRQFSNSRSEMNVSTLELGDSALYLCASSTATGLREKLFFGSGTQLSVL.

This clonotype was found a few times. This sequence is one base from a far larger clone and is likely a read error. J is TRBJ2-5 and V is TRBV12-3 or TRBV12-4, with D hard to call. CDR3 length: 12 amino acids. In DNA form, the CDR3 reads TGTGCCAGCAGTTTAGACCAAGAGACCCAGTGCTTC. Translating gives CASSLDQETQCF.

In nucleotides, the CDR3 is TGTGCCAGCAGTGGACGCCAAAATGGCACAGATACGCAGTATTTT. Translating it yields CASSGRQNGTDTQYF. The chain links TRBV6-1 to TRBJ2-3; no reliable D call. Between the trimmed V and J ends, which lost 4 bases and 1 base, there was a span of 12 bases. The length of the CDR3 is 15 residues. Germline lookup yields CDR1 MNHNS and CDR2 SASEGT.

This clonotype appeared a few times. This sequence joins TRBV9 and TRBJ2-3; 9 bases map to TRBD2. The germline V gene encodes CDR1 SGDLS and CDR2 YYNGEE. This CDR3 is 16 amino acids long. J was trimmed by 4 bases and V by 4 bases; bases with no gene match: 10. The DNA for the CDR3 is TGTGCCAGCAGCACCCGGACTAGCGAGACTTCAGATACGCAGTATTTT. Amino acids: CASSTRTSETSDTQYF.

About this clonotype itself: Since a much larger clone is just one base distant, this may be a read error. The V gene is TRBV5-4, the J gene TRBJ1-1; maybe TRBD1 (5 bases). The CDR3 runs 15 residues. Germline CDR1 reads SGHNT; CDR2 reads YYREEE (reference sequence). The V and J ends lost 2 bases and 0 bases respectively, with 11 bases between them. The CDR3 spells CASSFPGTVNTEAFF. The CDR3 DNA sequence: TGTGCCAGCAGCTTCCCCGGGACGGTGAACACTGAAGCTTTCTTT.

This clonotype was detected many times. This chain joins TRBV20-1 and TRBJ1-6; possible D gene TRBD1, 6 bases. This CDR3 region has 13 residues. Germline CDR1 is DFQATT and CDR2 is SNEGSKA (reference sequence). Trimming stripped 3 bases from V and 9 bases from J, with 12 bases between. The CDR3 loop reads CSARGDISSPLHF. In DNA form, the CDR3 reads TGCAGTGCTAGGGGGGACATTAGTTCACCCCTCCACTTT.

This clonotype showed up many times. V and J are TRBV20-1 and TRBJ2-7, with 11 bases that match TRBD2. CDR1 and CDR2 from the germline V gene are DFQATT and SNEGSKA (reference sequence). The CDR3 runs 15 residues. Losses at the gene ends were 0 bases for V and 2 bases for J; bases not matched to a gene: 3. CDR3: CSARDTSGSAYEQYF. CDR3 DNA sequence: TGCAGTGCTAGAGACACTAGCGGGAGTGCCTACGAGCAGTACTTC.